Following are 8 T cell receptor beta chains from one sample sequenced in a study of blood T cell repertoires in COVID-19. TCRdb's table, derived via immunoSEQ multiplex PCR, lists solely in-frame clones and lacks some. The table lists tens of thousands of clones, approximately 82% of them singletons. Sequencing input: peripheral blood. Every receptor here comes from a woman of 80 years or more with acute or convalescent COVID-19.

The V and J genes are TRBV9 and TRBJ2-2, with 11 bases that match TRBD2. The J segment lost 7 bases and the V segment lost 0 bases, leaving 5 bases of the junction unmatched. The V gene's germline CDR1 is SGDLS and CDR2 YYNGEE. The CDR3 runs to 16 residues. CDR3 in amino acids: CASSVGTSGGRGELFF. DNA for the CDR3: TGTGCCAGCAGCGTAGGAACTAGCGGGGGCCGCGGGGAGCTGTTTTTT.

This chain links TRBV6-5 with TRBJ1-5; D is perhaps TRBD1 (5 bases). The CDR3 covers 13 residues. Germline values: CDR1 MNHEY, CDR2 SVGAGI. V dropped 7 bases and J dropped 6 bases, with 13 bases sitting between them. The CDR3 nucleotides are TGTGCCAGCAATGGGGGGTTCTTTCAGCCCCAGCATTTT. Its protein is CASNGGFFQPQHF.

V usage is TRBV7-2 and J usage is TRBJ2-2; D is unresolved. Per germline, CDR1 SGHTA and CDR2 FQGNSA. V was cut by 5 bases and J by 9 bases, with 7 bases left in between. The length of the CDR3 is 11 residues. CDR3: CASSLTRELFF. For the CDR3, the DNA is TGTGCCAGCAGCCTTACTAGGGAGCTGTTTTTT.

The sample holds a few counts of this clone. The rearrangement uses TRBV6-4 and TRBJ1-1; unclear D gene. V was shortened by 2 bases and J by 0 bases, with 13 bases between the two germline ends. The CDR3 loop spans 16 amino acids. Per germline, CDR1 MRHNA and CDR2 SNTAGT. CDR3 protein: CASSDPELNMNTEAFF. As DNA, the CDR3 is TGTGCCAGCAGTGACCCAGAACTAAACATGAACACTGAAGCTTTCTTT.

The V gene is TRBV6-1, the J gene TRBJ1-2; TRBD1 might be the D (5 bases). V was trimmed by 2 bases and J by 7 bases, leaving 11 bases between them. This CDR3 has 13 residues. Germline loops: CDR1 MNHNS, CDR2 SASEGT. This chain's CDR3 is CASSEPKGPGYTF. The CDR3 bases are TGTGCCAGCAGTGAACCAAAGGGGCCTGGCTACACCTTC.

The chain uses TRBV3-1 (or the pseudogene TRBV3-2) and TRBJ1-3; D is unclear. Germline lookup yields CDR1 LGHDT and CDR2 YNNKEL (reference sequence). The CDR3 runs to 15 residues. V was clipped by 0 bases and J by 4 bases, with 10 bases between them. The CDR3 coding sequence is TGTGCCAGCAGCCAAGACACAACCTCAGGAAACACCATATATTTT. Encoded protein: CASSQDTTSGNTIYF.

This clone showed up just once. The rearrangement links TRBV6-1 to TRBJ2-3; TRBD1 is a possible D gene (6 bases). The CDR3 has 15 amino acids. Germline assignment: CDR1 MNHNS and CDR2 SASEGT. Trimming cost V 2 bases and J 2 bases, with 11 bases left between them. The CDR3 spells CASSESPGDTDTQYF. CDR3 nucleotide sequence: TGTGCCAGCAGTGAATCCCCAGGGGACACAGATACGCAGTATTTT.

Only a few counts were recorded for this clone. The V call is TRBV7-9, the J call TRBJ1-1; TRBD1 is a possible D gene (6 bases). With 2 bases removed from V and 11 bases from J, the gap between germline ends came to 18 bases. Germline-derived CDR1 and CDR2 are SEHNR and FQNEAQ (reference sequence). CDR3 size: 14 residues. The CDR3 nucleotides are TGTGCCAGCAGCTTATCTGGAGAGGGGGATTTGGCTTTCTTT. As protein: CASSLSGEGDLAFF. The full variable domain, in which reference TRBV7-9 and TRBJ1-1 provide the parts outside the CDR3, is DTGVSQNPRHKITKRGQNVTFRCDPISEHNRLYWYRQTLGQGPEFLTYFQNEAQLEKSRLLSDRFSAERPKGSFSTLEIQRTEQGDSAMYLCASSLSGEGDLAFFGQGTRLTVV.